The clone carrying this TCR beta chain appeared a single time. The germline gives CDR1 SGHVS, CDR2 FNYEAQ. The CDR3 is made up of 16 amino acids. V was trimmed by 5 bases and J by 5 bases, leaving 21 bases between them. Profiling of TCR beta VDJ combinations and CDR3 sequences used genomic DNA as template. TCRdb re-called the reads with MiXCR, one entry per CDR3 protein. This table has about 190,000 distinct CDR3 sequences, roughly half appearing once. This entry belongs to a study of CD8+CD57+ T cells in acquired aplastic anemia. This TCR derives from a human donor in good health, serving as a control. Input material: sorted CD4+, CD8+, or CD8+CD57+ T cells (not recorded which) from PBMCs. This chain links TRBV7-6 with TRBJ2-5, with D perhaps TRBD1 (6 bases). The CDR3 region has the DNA TGTGCCAGCAGCCCTACCGCAGGGGTCTCCGGGGAGACCCAGTACTTC. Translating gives CASSPTAGVSGETQYF. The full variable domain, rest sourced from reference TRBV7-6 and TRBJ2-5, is GAGVSQSPRYKVTKRGQDVALRCDPISGHVSLYWYRQALGQGPEFLTYFNYEAQQDKSGLPNDRFSAERPEGSISTLTIQRTEQRDSAMYRCASSPTAGVSGETQYFGPGTRLLVL.